The 4 T cell receptor beta chains below were found in one sample sequenced in a study of CD8 T cells in ankylosing spondylitis. From the 5' RACE reads, TCRdb called clonotypes with MiXCR, one entry per CDR3 protein. Found here are roughly 350,000 distinct CDR3 sequences, less than 10% of them singletons; the top ten hold approximately 14%. No antigen has been assigned to these receptors. Broader study findings: Characteristic, it appeared, of ankylosing spondylitis blood was a TCR beta motif of eight highly homologous variants.

Material for sequencing was blood, either unsorted or a sorted T cell fraction (not recorded which). All receptors derive from a male donor with ankylosing spondylitis.

In its sample, this clonotype was seen a few times. The rearrangement joins TRBV20-1 to TRBJ2-7, with 8 bases that match TRBD2. The CDR3 has 15 amino acids. V lost 3 bases, J lost 1 base, and 8 bases stayed unmatched. The germline gives CDR1 DFQATT, CDR2 SNEGSKA (reference sequence). Written as DNA, the CDR3 is TGCAGTGCTAGTGAAGCGTTAGCGGGATCCTACGAGCAGTACTTC. This sequence encodes CSASEALAGSYEQYF.

In this sample, this clonotype turned up many times. The chain combines TRBV29-1 with TRBJ2-7; possible D gene TRBD2, 6 bases. The CDR3 covers 13 residues. The V end lost 3 bases, the J end lost 6 bases, and 15 bases lay between the germline ends. Germline V gives CDR1 SQVTM, CDR2 ANQGSEA. Here the CDR3 reads CSVDRLGGREQYF. As DNA, the CDR3 is TGCAGCGTTGATCGGCTGGGGGGTCGCGAGCAGTACTTC.

CDR3 DNA: TGCGCCAGCAGCCCGGACGCAATTTGGACCGAGCAGTACTTC. This sequence encodes CASSPDAIWTEQYF. This chain uses TRBV5-1 with TRBJ2-7, with D unclear. Germline CDR1 SGHRS, CDR2 YFSETQ. The V end lost 4 bases, the J end lost 6 bases, and 17 bases lay between the germline ends. CDR3 length: 14 residues.

The V call is TRBV11-2, the J call TRBJ2-5; possible D gene TRBD2, 6 bases. The ends were cut back, 8 bases at V and 5 bases at J, with 9 bases in the middle. This CDR3 contains 11 residues. The germline gives CDR1 SGHAT, CDR2 FQNNGV. The CDR3: CASGSGETQYF. CDR3 nucleotides: TGTGCCAGCGGCAGCGGGGAGACCCAGTACTTC.